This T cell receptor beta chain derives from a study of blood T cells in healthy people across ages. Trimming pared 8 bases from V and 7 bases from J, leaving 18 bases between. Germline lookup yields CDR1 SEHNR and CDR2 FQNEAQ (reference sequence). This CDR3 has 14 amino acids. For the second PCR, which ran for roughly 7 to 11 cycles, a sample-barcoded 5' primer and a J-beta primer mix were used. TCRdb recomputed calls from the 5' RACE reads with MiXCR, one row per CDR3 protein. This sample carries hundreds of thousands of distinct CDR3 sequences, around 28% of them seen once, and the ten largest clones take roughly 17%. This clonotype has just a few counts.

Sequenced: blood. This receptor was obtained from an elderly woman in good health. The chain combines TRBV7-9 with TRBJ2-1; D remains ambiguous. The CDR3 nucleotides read TGTGCCAGCTCTAAGGACGTTACCCCAAATGAGCAGTTCTTC. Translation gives CASSKDVTPNEQFF.